This section outlines one T cell receptor (beta chain) sequence together with its context. Its target is not known. The sequenced fragment ends 3 residues before the CDR3 boundary, so the rest is inferred from the germline J gene. The data were produced by immunoSEQ multiplex PCR, yet TCRdb's version contains in-frame clones alone and is incomplete. Sampling found approximately 20,000 clones, none seen once. This sample is part of a study of T cell clonality in common variable immunodeficiency. Germline CDR1 DFQATT, CDR2 SNEGSKA (reference sequence). This CDR3 is 15 amino acids long. Losses at the gene ends were 2 bases for V and 2 bases for J; bases not matched to a gene: 5. General study points: Fewer deletions and N-nucleotide insertions were reportedly seen in common variable immunodeficiency TCR beta sequences.

CVID subjects were neither ill nor on immunomodulatory or immunosuppressive medication at sampling. Sequencing was done on a sample of peripheral blood mononuclear cells. V usage is TRBV20-1 and J usage is TRBJ2-7, with TRBD2 matching 11 bases. This clonotype was sampled from a human donor with common variable immunodeficiency. CDR3 DNA (partial): TGCAGTGCTAGAAAGACTAGCGGGGTTACCTACGAG. Protein sequence: CSARKTSGVTYE. The full-length CDR3 reads as CSARKTSGVTYEQYF.